What follows are 16 T cell receptor beta chains derived from one specimen sequenced in a study of blood T cell repertoires in COVID-19. Repertoires were generated with immunoSEQ multiplex PCR, while TCRdb's copy carries only in-frame clones and drops some. The sample yields some 70,000 clones, 70% to 85% seen once. The source material was peripheral blood. These receptors were obtained from a woman aged 45-65 years with acute or convalescent COVID-19.

This chain joins TRBV6-1 and TRBJ2-7, with 10 bases matching TRBD1. The CDR3 runs to 16 residues. With 5 bases clipped from V and 2 bases from J, the junction kept 9 bases outside the gene matches. In germline, CDR1 is MNHNS, CDR2 SASEGT. CDR3 sequence: CASSQGDRGRTYEQYF. The CDR3 coding sequence is TGTGCCAGCAGTCAAGGGGACAGGGGCAGAACCTACGAGCAGTACTTC.

The chain combines TRBV7-2 with TRBJ1-5, with 8 bases matching TRBD1. J gave up 0 bases and V 2 bases, and 3 bases lay outside the gene matches. Germline CDR1 is SGHTA and CDR2 is FQGNSA. The CDR3 runs 16 residues. CDR3 protein: CASSLTGGDSNQPQHF. The CDR3 region has the DNA TGTGCCAGCAGCTTAACAGGGGGGGATAGCAATCAGCCCCAGCATTTT. The full variable domain, in which reference TRBV7-2 and TRBJ1-5 provide the parts outside the CDR3, is GAGVSQSPSNKVTEKGKDVELRCDPISGHTALYWYRQSLGQGLEFLIYFQGNSAPDKSGLPSDRFSAERTGGSVSTLTIQRTQQEDSAVYLCASSLTGGDSNQPQHFGDGTRLSIL.

The chain links TRBV10-1 to TRBJ1-1; D is unclear. From germline, CDR1 is WNHNN and CDR2 SYGVQD (reference sequence). The CDR3 has 13 residues. V gave up 8 bases and J gave up 0 bases, with 10 bases separating them. CDR3 in DNA: TGCGCCAGCTCGTGGCGGATGAACACTGAAGCTTTCTTT. Encoded protein: CASSWRMNTEAFF.

The chain couples TRBV14 to TRBJ2-5; 7 nucleotides agree with TRBD1. The germline V gene has CDR1 SGHDN and CDR2 FVKESK. The CDR3 covers 15 residues. V dropped 1 base and J dropped 2; count of bases not matched to a gene: 4. CDR3 sequence reads: CASSQGTGHQETQYF. The CDR3 DNA is TGTGCCAGCAGCCAAGGGACAGGCCATCAAGAGACCCAGTACTTC.

V is TRBV3-1 (or the pseudogene TRBV3-2) and J is TRBJ2-5; 8 bases are shared with TRBD2. CDR3 size: 14 residues. CDR1 is LGHDT, CDR2 YNNKEL, per germline (reference sequence). After removal of 3 bases from V and 5 bases from J, the junction contained 5 bases not matched to a gene. CDR3 in DNA: TGTGCCAGCAGCCATACGGGGGGGCCGGAGACCCAGTACTTC. Its protein product is CASSHTGGPETQYF.

This chain connects TRBV6-6 to TRBJ1-1, with a tentative D call TRBD1 (6 bases). From germline, CDR1 is MNHNY and CDR2 SVGAGI (reference sequence). Trimming cost V 2 bases and J 11 bases, with 15 bases left between them. This CDR3 region has 13 residues. The CDR3 sequence is CASSYIQGGVAFF. CDR3 DNA: TGTGCCAGCAGTTACATACAGGGAGGGGTGGCTTTCTTT.

The chain joins TRBV5-6 to TRBJ1-3, with 7 bases identical to TRBD1. CDR3 length: 14 residues. Germline V lookup: CDR1 SGHDT, CDR2 YYEEEE. V lost 4 bases and J lost 3; bases outside the gene matches: 4. CDR3 DNA: TGTGCCAGCAGCCCGGGACAGATTGGAAACACCATATATTTT. It specifies CASSPGQIGNTIYF.

This chain connects TRBV18 to TRBJ1-3; D uncertain. V lost 3 bases and J lost 0, with 12 bases in between. CDR3 size: 16 residues. CDR1 KGHSH and CDR2 LQKENI come from the germline V gene. The CDR3 nucleotides are TGTGCCAGCTCACCTAGCTCCAGCATCTCTGGAAACACCATATATTTT. Translated, it gives CASSPSSSISGNTIYF.

This clone was found a few times. V usage is TRBV2 and J usage is TRBJ1-5, with 9 nucleotides matching TRBD1. This CDR3 comprises 14 residues. Germline V CDR1 and CDR2: SNHLY, FYNNEI. V lost 8 bases, J lost 2 bases, and 4 bases stayed unmatched. Here the CDR3 reads CASETGGGNQPQHF. In DNA form, the CDR3 reads TGTGCCAGCGAGACAGGGGGTGGCAATCAGCCCCAGCATTTT.

This chain links TRBV5-1 with TRBJ2-1, with TRBD1 identical over 11 bases. This CDR3 contains 16 residues. Germline V gives CDR1 SGHRS, CDR2 YFSETQ. Trimming cost V 3 bases and J 5 bases; bases outside gene matches: 7. The CDR3 here is CASSWNPGQGDNEQFF. Written as DNA, the CDR3 is TGCGCCAGCAGCTGGAACCCGGGACAGGGGGACAATGAGCAGTTCTTC.

The V and J genes are TRBV27 and TRBJ1-6; D is possibly TRBD1 (6 bases). The CDR3 spans 16 residues. From germline, CDR1 is MNHEY and CDR2 SMNVEV (reference sequence). V lost 4 bases and J lost 0, with 10 bases in between. This CDR3 reads CASSSQGSSYNSPLHF. As DNA, the CDR3 is TGTGCCAGCAGTTCGCAGGGGAGCTCCTATAATTCACCCCTCCACTTT.

Note on this clone: Other DNA sequences in this specimen translate into the identical CDR3. V usage is TRBV2 and J usage is TRBJ2-3; D gene unclear. V was cut by 5 bases and J by 2 bases, with 2 bases left in between. The CDR3 extends over 11 amino acids. From germline, CDR1 is SNHLY and CDR2 FYNNEI. The CDR3 coding sequence is TGTGCCAGCAGTTACACAGATACGCAGTATTTT. As protein: CASSYTDTQYF.

This sequence joins TRBV7-9 and TRBJ2-7, with D possibly being TRBD2 (6 bases). The CDR3 has 12 residues. Germline values: CDR1 SEHNR, CDR2 FQNEAQ (reference sequence). V lost 1 base and J 6 bases, leaving 7 bases between the germline ends. CDR3 in DNA: TGTGCCAGCAGCTTAGGACTAGGCGAGCAGTACTTC. Protein: CASSLGLGEQYF. Combining the CDR3 with reference TRBV7-9 and TRBJ2-7 gives the whole variable domain DTGVSQNPRHKITKRGQNVTFRCDPISEHNRLYWYRQTLGQGPEFLTYFQNEAQLEKSRLLSDRFSAERPKGSFSTLEIQRTEQGDSAMYLCASSLGLGEQYFGPGTRLTVT.

This clone has only a few counts. V is TRBV16 and J is TRBJ1-1; 7 bases align to TRBD1. Germline V gene sequence: CDR1 KGHSY, CDR2 FQNENV. The CDR3 is 13 amino acids. V shed 0 bases and J 12 bases; nucleotides not matched to a gene: 7. The CDR3 protein is CASSQSATGEPFF. CDR3 bases: TGTGCCAGCAGCCAATCCGCAACAGGGGAACCTTTCTTT.

This rearrangement joins TRBV27 to TRBJ1-5; D ambiguous. The germline V gene encodes CDR1 MNHEY and CDR2 SMNVEV (reference sequence). Trimming cost V 2 bases and J 5 bases, with 13 bases left between them. The CDR3 has 15 residues. The CDR3 loop is CASSLTSGSDQPQHF. The DNA of the CDR3 is TGTGCCAGCAGTTTAACGAGCGGATCTGATCAGCCCCAGCATTTT.

V and J are TRBV29-1 and TRBJ1-4, with D perhaps TRBD1 (6 bases). This CDR3 is built from 15 residues. V was cut by 3 bases and J by 8 bases, with 19 bases left in between. The germline gives CDR1 SQVTM, CDR2 ANQGSEA. For the CDR3, the DNA is TGCAGCGTTGATGCTGGGGGCCTGGGTCAAGAAAAACTGTTTTTT. Protein: CSVDAGGLGQEKLFF. Looking up the rest from reference TRBV29-1 and TRBJ1-4 gives the full variable domain: SAVISQKPSRDICQRGTSLTIQCQVDSQVTMMFWYRQQPGQSLTLIATANQGSEATYESGFVIDKFPISRPNLTFSTLTVSNMSPEDSSIYLCSVDAGGLGQEKLFFGSGTQLSVL.